The 15 T cell receptor beta chains listed next were all sequenced from one sample in a study of graft-versus-host responses after intestinal transplantation. Libraries were prepared by immunoSEQ multiplex PCR; TCRdb keeps only in-frame clonotypes and omits some of them. This table holds 75,000 to 100,000 clones, 86% found once. This sample comprised PBMCs, obtained 255 days after intestinal transplant. All receptors come from a human patient who received an intestinal transplant, so some T cells may come from the graft donor.

The gene calls are TRBV28 and TRBJ1-5; 9 nucleotides line up with TRBD1. V dropped 4 bases and J dropped 5; count of bases not matched to a gene: 9. CDR3 size: 16 residues. Germline CDR1 reads MDHEN; CDR2 reads SYDVKM. The CDR3 bases are TGTGCCAGCAGTTCGCGACAGGGGGGTTTAGATCAGCCCCAGCATTTT. Amino acid sequence: CASSSRQGGLDQPQHF.

This clone was recorded once. The chain links TRBV5-1 to TRBJ2-6; D possibly uses TRBD1 or TRBD2 (7 bases each). Trimming pared 0 bases from V and 2 bases from J, leaving 15 bases between. There are 18 residues in the CDR3. Germline CDR1 and CDR2: SGHRS and YFSETQ. CDR3 sequence reads: CASSLAGAGGAGANVLTF. DNA of the CDR3: TGCGCCAGCAGCTTGGCGGGAGCAGGGGGGGCTGGGGCCAACGTCCTGACTTTC.

The V gene is TRBV29-1, the J gene TRBJ2-1; 9 bases agree with TRBD1. The CDR3 extends over 13 amino acids. V shed 6 bases, J shed 7 bases, and the junction held 7 bases outside the gene matches. Germline V gene data show CDR1 as SQVTM and CDR2 as ANQGSEA. Here the CDR3 DNA reads TGCAGCGTAGGGACAGGGTTGGGGAATGAGCAGTTCTTC. Encoded protein: CSVGTGLGNEQFF.

This chain links TRBV10-3 with TRBJ2-7, with TRBD1 matching over 9 bases. V dropped 4 bases and J dropped 4; count of bases not matched to a gene: 2. CDR3 length: 13 amino acids. CDR1 and CDR2 from the germline V gene are ENHRY and SYGVKD. As DNA, the CDR3 is TGTGCCATCAGTGGGGGGACAGGGTACGAGCAGTACTTC. This gives the protein CAISGGTGYEQYF.

The chain links TRBV19 to TRBJ1-5, with no clear D. The germline V gene has CDR1 LNHDA and CDR2 SQIVND (reference sequence). CDR3 length: 15 residues. The germline V and J ends were trimmed by 3 bases and 3 bases, with 12 bases remaining between them. CDR3 protein: CASSIDGRSNQPQHF. Written as DNA, the CDR3 is TGTGCCAGTAGTATTGATGGGCGGTCCAATCAGCCCCAGCATTTT.

V usage is TRBV7-8 and J usage is TRBJ1-3; possible D gene TRBD1, 5 bases. This CDR3 contains 15 residues. V lost 1 base and J lost 3, with 10 bases in between. Germline lookup yields CDR1 SGHVS and CDR2 FQNEAQ. The CDR3 spells CASSLDRWDGNTIYF. In nucleotides, the CDR3 is TGTGCCAGCAGCTTAGACAGGTGGGATGGAAACACCATATATTTT.

The rearrangement uses TRBV28 and TRBJ2-3; no clear D gene. V was pared by 6 bases and J by 1 base, with 11 bases between. Germline assignment: CDR1 MDHEN and CDR2 SYDVKM. CDR3 length equals 14 residues. This CDR3 is CASSQSPRTDTQYF. The CDR3 DNA reads TGTGCCAGCAGCCAAAGTCCCCGCACAGATACGCAGTATTTT.

This chain uses TRBV14 with TRBJ1-2; D gene ambiguous. The CDR3 covers 16 residues. Germline V gives CDR1 SGHDN, CDR2 FVKESK. Trimming took 0 bases from V and 8 from J, leaving 19 bases between them. CDR3 sequence (DNA): TGTGCCAGCAGCCAAGATCTCGGGAGGTCCTATAAGGGCTACACCTTC. Translation gives CASSQDLGRSYKGYTF.

The rearrangement links TRBV9 to TRBJ1-6; D unresolved. The V and J ends lost 5 bases and 11 bases respectively, with 17 bases between them. CDR3 length: 14 amino acids. Germline V lookup: CDR1 SGDLS, CDR2 YYNGEE. CDR3 region: CASSRREGVAPLHF. CDR3 coding DNA: TGTGCCAGCAGTCGAAGGGAGGGTGTGGCACCCCTCCACTTT.

The chain recombines TRBV6-1 with TRBJ1-1, with 8 bases identical to TRBD1. Germline loops: CDR1 MNHNS, CDR2 SASEGT. V shed 3 bases, J shed 7 bases, and the junction held 7 bases outside the gene matches. This CDR3 comprises 14 residues. CDR3 residues: CASSDYRGYNEAFF. The CDR3, as DNA: TGTGCCAGCAGTGACTACAGGGGGTATAATGAAGCTTTCTTT.

The chain combines TRBV5-5 with TRBJ2-5, with 7 bases matching TRBD1. V shed 4 bases and J 2 bases; nucleotides not matched to a gene: 5. CDR1 and CDR2 (germline): SGHKS, YYEKEE (reference sequence). The CDR3 covers 14 residues. The CDR3 nucleotides are TGTGCCAGCAGCCAGGGACAGCTACAAGAGACCCAGTACTTC. This codes for CASSQGQLQETQYF.

This chain joins TRBV6-5 and TRBJ2-1, with 9 bases lining up with TRBD1. V shed 6 bases, J shed 6 bases, and the junction held 9 bases outside the gene matches. This CDR3 is 15 amino acids long. In germline, CDR1 is MNHEY, CDR2 SVGAGI. The CDR3 sequence is CASSRTGDRGNEQFF. As DNA, the CDR3 is TGTGCCAGCAGCAGGACAGGGGACCGGGGCAATGAGCAGTTCTTC.

This chain joins TRBV6-6 and TRBJ1-1; weak D call: TRBD1 (5 bases). This CDR3 spans 13 amino acids. The germline gives CDR1 MNHNY, CDR2 SVGAGI (reference sequence). V lost 7 bases to trimming and J lost 4 bases, with 13 bases between them. CDR3: CASTPGEITEAFF. CDR3 nucleotides: TGTGCCAGCACCCCGGGGGAAATCACTGAAGCTTTCTTT.

In its sample, this clone was seen once. The chain employs TRBV4-2 and TRBJ2-2; 7 bases agree with TRBD2. The V segment lost 0 bases and the J segment 2 bases; nucleotides outside the gene matches: 3. The CDR3 has 16 residues. Germline CDR1 is LGHNA and CDR2 is YNFKEQ. The CDR3 nucleotides read TGTGCCAGCAGCCAAGACCTAGCGGATAACACCGGGGAGCTGTTTTTT. Protein sequence: CASSQDLADNTGELFF.

The J gene is TRBJ2-7, the V gene TRBV28, with D unclear. The CDR3 consists of 13 residues. V was trimmed by 6 bases and J by 6 bases, leaving 15 bases between them. Looked up from germline, CDR1 is MDHEN and CDR2 is SYDVKM. This CDR3 reads CASSLRIGTEQYF. The CDR3 nucleotides are TGTGCCAGCAGCCTCCGAATTGGCACCGAGCAGTACTTC.